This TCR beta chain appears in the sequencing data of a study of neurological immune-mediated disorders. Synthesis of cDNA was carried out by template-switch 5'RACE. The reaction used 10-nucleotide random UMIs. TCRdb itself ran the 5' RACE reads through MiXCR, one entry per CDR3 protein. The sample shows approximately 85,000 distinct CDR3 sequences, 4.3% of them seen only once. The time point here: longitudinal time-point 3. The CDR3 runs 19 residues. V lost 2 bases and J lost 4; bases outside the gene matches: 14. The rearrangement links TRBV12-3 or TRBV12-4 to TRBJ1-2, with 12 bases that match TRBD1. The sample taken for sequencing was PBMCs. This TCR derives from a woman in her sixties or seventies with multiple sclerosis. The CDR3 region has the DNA TGTGCCAGCAGTTTAATTTTTCCGGGACAGGGGGCCAACTTCTATGGCTACACCTTC. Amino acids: CASSLIFPGQGANFYGYTF.